The 10 T cell receptor beta chains listed next were all sequenced from one sample in a study of cytomegalovirus exposure and HLA in healthy donors. The PCR made use of 60 Vbeta and 13 Jbeta primers. Produced via immunoSEQ multiplex PCR; TCRdb's table is partial and in-frame only. The table has tens of thousands of clones, 73% seen once. Sequencing used PBMCs. These receptors all stem from a man in his fifties in good health and CMV-seronegative.

This chain joins TRBV30 and TRBJ2-7; no clear D gene. Per germline, CDR1 GTSNPN and CDR2 SVGIG (reference sequence). This CDR3 has 13 residues. Trimming removed 2 bases from V and 0 bases from J, with 8 bases in between. DNA for the CDR3: TGTGCCTGGAGTCCAGGAAACTCCTACGAGCAGTACTTC. Translating gives CAWSPGNSYEQYF. Using reference TRBV30 and TRBJ2-7 for the parts outside the CDR3, the full variable domain is SQTIHQWPATLVQPVGSPLSLECTVEGTSNPNLYWYRQAAGRGLQLLFYSVGIGQISSEVPQNLSASRPQDRQFILSSKKLLLSDSGFYLCAWSPGNSYEQYFGPGTRLTVT.

This chain connects TRBV9 to TRBJ2-7, with 7 bases aligning to TRBD1. The CDR3 is made up of 15 amino acids. V was pared by 0 bases and J by 6 bases, with 9 bases of the junction left unmatched. Per germline, CDR1 SGDLS and CDR2 YYNGEE. The CDR3 nucleotides are TGTGCCAGCAGCGTAGCCGCAGGGGGTCCTCTCGAGCAGTACTTC. Translating it yields CASSVAAGGPLEQYF. Looking up the rest from reference TRBV9 and TRBJ2-7 gives the full variable domain: DSGVTQTPKHLITATGQRVTLRCSPRSGDLSVYWYQQSLDQGLQFLIQYYNGEERAKGNILERFSAQQFPDLHSELNLSSLELGDSALYFCASSVAAGGPLEQYFGPGTRLTVT.

In this sample, this clone turned up a few times. The rearrangement uses TRBV12-5 and TRBJ1-5; possible D gene TRBD1, 5 bases. Germline values: CDR1 LGHNT, CDR2 FRNRAP. This CDR3 region has 14 residues. The V gene lost 4 bases and the J gene lost 0 bases, with 7 bases spanning the gap. The CDR3 bases are TGTGCTAGTGGTTGGGGCATTAGCAATCAGCCCCAGCATTTT. Amino acid sequence: CASGWGISNQPQHF.

The rearrangement joins TRBV29-1 to TRBJ1-4, with no clear D. The V gene lost 7 bases and the J gene lost 0 bases, with 9 bases spanning the gap. The CDR3 totals 13 residues. The germline V gene has CDR1 SQVTM and CDR2 ANQGSEA. CDR3 sequence reads: CSATTATNEKLFF. The CDR3 region has the DNA TGCAGCGCTACCACAGCAACTAATGAAAAACTGTTTTTT.

This clone was seen only once. V is TRBV27 and J is TRBJ2-3; TRBD2 agrees at 7 bases. CDR1 and CDR2 (germline): MNHEY, SMNVEV (reference sequence). Trimming took 4 bases from V and 0 from J; bases not matched to a gene: 7. This CDR3 has 16 amino acids. This CDR3 reads CASSYGAGPSTDTQYF. The CDR3 bases are TGTGCCAGCAGTTACGGAGCGGGGCCAAGCACAGATACGCAGTATTTT.

V is TRBV13 and J is TRBJ2-5; D is possibly TRBD2 (6 bases). The germline V gene encodes CDR1 PRHDT and CDR2 FYEKMQ (reference sequence). The CDR3 loop spans 13 amino acids. Trimming cost V 3 bases and J 5 bases, with 10 bases left between them. CDR3 DNA sequence: TGTGCCAGCAGCTTGGGCCTAGCGGAGACCCAGTACTTC. Residues: CASSLGLAETQYF.

The CDR3 nucleotides are TGTGCCAGTAGTATGGAGGGGTTGGGCGGAAACACCATATATTTT. This sequence encodes CASSMEGLGGNTIYF. This sequence joins TRBV19 and TRBJ1-3; D may be TRBD1 (5 bases). This CDR3 is 15 amino acids long. Germline V lookup: CDR1 LNHDA, CDR2 SQIVND (reference sequence). The germline V and J ends were trimmed by 3 bases and 4 bases, with 13 bases remaining between them.

The chain joins TRBV5-4 to TRBJ2-7; TRBD1 matches 9 bases. V lost 4 bases to trimming and J lost 2 bases; unmatched junction nucleotides: 4. Germline CDR1 reads SGHNT; CDR2 reads YYREEE (reference sequence). This CDR3 comprises 14 residues. This CDR3 is CASSVDRGPYEQYF. The CDR3 DNA is TGTGCCAGCAGCGTGGACAGGGGACCCTACGAGCAGTACTTC.

This chain uses TRBV2 with TRBJ2-1; tentatively, D is TRBD1 (6 bases). V lost 8 bases and J lost 5, with 16 bases in between. The CDR3 spans 14 residues. The V gene's germline CDR1 is SNHLY and CDR2 FYNNEI. The CDR3 sequence: CASSPTGINNEQFF. The CDR3 DNA is TGTGCCAGCTCGCCAACAGGGATCAACAATGAGCAGTTCTTC.

This chain uses TRBV7-9 with TRBJ1-2; no reliable D call. The CDR3 spans 13 residues. V dropped 2 bases and J dropped 1 base, with 5 bases sitting between them. Germline CDR1 reads SEHNR; CDR2 reads FQNEAQ (reference sequence). CDR3 DNA sequence: TGTGCCAGCAGCTTAAATTATAACTATGGCTACACCTTC. Protein product: CASSLNYNYGYTF. Variable domain in full (rest from reference TRBV7-9 and TRBJ1-2): DTGVSQNPRHKITKRGQNVTFRCDPISEHNRLYWYRQTLGQGPEFLTYFQNEAQLEKSRLLSDRFSAERPKGSFSTLEIQRTEQGDSAMYLCASSLNYNYGYTFGSGTRLTVV.